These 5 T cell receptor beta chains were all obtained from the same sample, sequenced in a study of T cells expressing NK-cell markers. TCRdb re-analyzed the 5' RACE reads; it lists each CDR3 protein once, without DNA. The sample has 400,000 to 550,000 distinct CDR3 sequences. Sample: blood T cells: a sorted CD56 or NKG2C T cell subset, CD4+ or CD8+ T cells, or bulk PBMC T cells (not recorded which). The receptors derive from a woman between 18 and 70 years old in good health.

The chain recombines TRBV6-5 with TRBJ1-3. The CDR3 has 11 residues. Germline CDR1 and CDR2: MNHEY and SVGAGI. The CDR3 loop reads CASSYGDTIYF.

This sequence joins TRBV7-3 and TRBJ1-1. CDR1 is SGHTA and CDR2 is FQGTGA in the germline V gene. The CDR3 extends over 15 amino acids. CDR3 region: CASSLQPATNTEAFF.

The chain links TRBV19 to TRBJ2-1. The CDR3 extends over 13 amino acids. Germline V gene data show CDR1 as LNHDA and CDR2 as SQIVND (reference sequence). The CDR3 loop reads CASSIKLNNEQFF. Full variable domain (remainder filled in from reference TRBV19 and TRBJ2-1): DGGITQSPKYLFRKEGQNVTLSCEQNLNHDAMYWYRQDPGQGLRLIYYSQIVNDFQKGDIAEGYSVSREKKESFPLTVTSAQKNPTAFYLCASSIKLNNEQFFGPGTRLTVL.

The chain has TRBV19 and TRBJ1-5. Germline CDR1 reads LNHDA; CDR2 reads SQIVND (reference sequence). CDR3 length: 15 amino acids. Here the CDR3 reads CASTGSTRGNQPQHF.

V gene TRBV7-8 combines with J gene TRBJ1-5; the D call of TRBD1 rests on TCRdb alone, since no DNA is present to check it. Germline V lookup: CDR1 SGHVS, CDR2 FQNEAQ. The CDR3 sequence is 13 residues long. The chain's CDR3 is CASSVEAVWPQHF.